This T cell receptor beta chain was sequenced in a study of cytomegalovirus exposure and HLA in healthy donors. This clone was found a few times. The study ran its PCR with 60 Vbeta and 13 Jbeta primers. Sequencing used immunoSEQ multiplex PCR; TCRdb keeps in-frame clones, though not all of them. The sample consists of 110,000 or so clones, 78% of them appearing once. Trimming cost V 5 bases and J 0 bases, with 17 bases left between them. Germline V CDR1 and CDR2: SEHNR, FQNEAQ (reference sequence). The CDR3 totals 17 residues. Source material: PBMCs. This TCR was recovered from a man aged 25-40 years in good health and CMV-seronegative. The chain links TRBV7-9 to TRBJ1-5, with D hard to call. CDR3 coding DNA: TGTGCCAGCAGCACATCCGGCGGGGTGTATAGCAATCAGCCCCAGCATTTT. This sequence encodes CASSTSGGVYSNQPQHF.